This passage covers 5 T cell receptor beta chains from one sample sequenced in a study of blood T cell repertoires in COVID-19. Only in-frame clones appear in the TCRdb table, and some are missing; sequencing was by immunoSEQ multiplex PCR. The sample has 55,000 to 80,000 clones; 88% are singletons. The sample was peripheral blood. The receptors were gathered from a human donor in a cohort sampled during active COVID-19.

The V gene is TRBV28, the J gene TRBJ2-7, with TRBD2 identical over 14 bases. V lost 6 bases, J lost 6 bases, and 13 bases stayed unmatched. The germline gives CDR1 MDHEN, CDR2 SYDVKM. CDR3 length equals 17 residues. The CDR3 bases are TGTGCCAGCAGCAAATTCGCGACTAGCGGGGGGGCAACCGAGCAGTACTTC. Amino acids: CASSKFATSGGATEQYF.

The genes are TRBV18 and TRBJ2-7, with D possibly matching TRBD1 (6 bases). The V end was cut by 4 bases, the J end by 0 bases, with 7 bases between. The CDR3 spans 13 residues. Germline V gene sequence: CDR1 KGHSH, CDR2 LQKENI. In nucleotides, the CDR3 is TGTGCCAGCTCACGGGACAACTCCTACGAGCAGTACTTC. It specifies CASSRDNSYEQYF.

V usage is TRBV29-1 and J usage is TRBJ1-1, with D unresolved. CDR3 length: 13 residues. V was cut by 3 bases and J by 1 base, with 9 bases left in between. Looked up from germline, CDR1 is SQVTM and CDR2 is ANQGSEA. CDR3 sequence reads: CSVDKPENTEAFF. The CDR3 nucleotides are TGCAGCGTTGACAAGCCCGAGAACACTGAAGCTTTCTTT.

This clone was counted a single time. J is TRBJ2-5 and V is TRBV9; 10 bases match TRBD1. This CDR3 contains 15 residues. CDR1 and CDR2 from the germline V gene are SGDLS and YYNGEE. The trim removed 2 bases at V and 2 bases at J, leaving 3 bases unmatched. The CDR3: CASSVGQGTQETQYF. The CDR3, as DNA: TGTGCCAGCAGCGTGGGACAGGGGACTCAAGAGACCCAGTACTTC.

This sequence joins TRBV7-3 and TRBJ2-2; the D is unclear. The CDR3 loop spans 15 amino acids. CDR1 is SGHTA and CDR2 is FQGTGA in the germline V gene. Trimming removed 2 bases at V and 1 base at J, with 8 bases between. CDR3 in amino acids: CASSLYPVNTGELFF. The DNA for the CDR3 is TGTGCCAGCAGCTTATATCCGGTGAACACCGGGGAGCTGTTTTTT.